This TCR beta chain was sequenced during a study of cytotoxic CD8 clonotypes in ibrutinib-treated CLL. Study-wide points: At the start, clonality exceeded age-matched healthy donors and followed circulating CD8+ T-cell counts.

A remark on this clone: Its antigen remains unknown.

CDR1 is SGHRS and CDR2 is YFSETQ in the germline V gene. V lost 5 bases, J lost 4 bases, and 5 bases stayed unmatched. CDR3 length: 13 residues. TCRdb's copy holds only in-frame clones and misses some; the assay was immunoSEQ multiplex PCR. The repertoire includes 150,000 or so clones, approximately 81% of them detected once, and roughly 12% sits in the top ten. The sequence derives from a human donor with chronic lymphocytic leukemia. The genes are TRBV5-1 and TRBJ2-5; the match to TRBD1 covers 7 bases. The sequences come from PBMCs, collected after 12 months of ibrutinib treatment. CDR3 DNA sequence: TGCGCCAGCAGAACCGGGACAGCAGAGACCCAGTACTTC. Translation: CASRTGTAETQYF.